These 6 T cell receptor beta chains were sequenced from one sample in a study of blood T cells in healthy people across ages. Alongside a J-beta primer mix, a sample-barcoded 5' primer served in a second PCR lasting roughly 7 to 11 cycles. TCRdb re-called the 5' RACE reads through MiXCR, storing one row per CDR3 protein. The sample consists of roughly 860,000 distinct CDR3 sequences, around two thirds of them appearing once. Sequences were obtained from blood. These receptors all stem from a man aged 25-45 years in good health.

CDR3 nucleotides: TGTGCCAGCAGCCAAGAGCAAAGACCCTACGAGCAGTACTTC. This encodes CASSQEQRPYEQYF. V usage is TRBV14 and J usage is TRBJ2-5; D not resolved. The assigned J gene may be wrong: the sequence end matches TRBJ2-7 better. Looked up from germline, CDR1 is SGHDN and CDR2 is FVKESK. This CDR3 is built from 14 residues.

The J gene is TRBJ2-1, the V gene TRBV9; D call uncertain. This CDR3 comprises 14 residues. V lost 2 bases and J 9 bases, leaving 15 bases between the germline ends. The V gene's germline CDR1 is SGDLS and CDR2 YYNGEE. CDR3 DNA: TGTGCCAGCAGCGTTTCCCGGCTCTTTGGTGAGCAGTTCTTC. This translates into CASSVSRLFGEQFF.

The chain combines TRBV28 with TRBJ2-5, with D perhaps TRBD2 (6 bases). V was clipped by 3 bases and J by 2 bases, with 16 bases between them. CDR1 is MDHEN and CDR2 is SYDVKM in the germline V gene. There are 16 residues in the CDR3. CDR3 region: CASSLAQLAPQETQYF. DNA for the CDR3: TGTGCCAGCAGTTTGGCCCAGCTAGCGCCACAAGAGACCCAGTACTTC.

The CDR3 sequence is CASSPRSDASGYTF. Here the CDR3 DNA reads TGTGCCAGCAGTCCTAGATCCGACGCAAGTGGCTACACCTTC. The chain combines TRBV6-2 or TRBV6-3 with TRBJ1-2; D gene uncertain. CDR3 size: 14 residues. The germline gives CDR1 MNHEY, CDR2 SVGEGT. Trimming shortened V by 5 bases and J by 7 bases, and 17 bases separated the two germline ends.

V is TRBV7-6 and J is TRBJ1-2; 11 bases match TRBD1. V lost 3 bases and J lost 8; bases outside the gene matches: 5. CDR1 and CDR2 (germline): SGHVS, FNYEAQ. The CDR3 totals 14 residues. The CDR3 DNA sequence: TGTGCCAGCAGCTTCGGACAGGGGGCGCGGGGCTACACCTTC. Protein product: CASSFGQGARGYTF.

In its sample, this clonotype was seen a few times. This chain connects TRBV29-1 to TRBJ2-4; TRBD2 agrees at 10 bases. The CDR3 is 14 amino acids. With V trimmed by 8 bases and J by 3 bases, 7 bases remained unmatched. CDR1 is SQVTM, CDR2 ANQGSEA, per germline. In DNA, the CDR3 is TGCAGCACAAGGACTAGCGGATACAAAAACATTCAGTACTTC. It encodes CSTRTSGYKNIQYF.